Listed here are 18 T cell receptor beta chains from one sample, sequenced in a study of blood T cell repertoires in COVID-19. Assay used: immunoSEQ multiplex PCR; TCRdb lists only in-frame clones, some missing. Of 130,000 to 150,000 clones in the sample, approximately 80% were seen once. Sequences were obtained from peripheral blood. The receptor source for this set is a woman aged 55-70 years with acute or convalescent COVID-19.

The genes are TRBV5-4 and TRBJ2-5, with D possibly matching TRBD2 (6 bases). The length of the CDR3 is 16 residues. Germline V gene lookup returns CDR1 SGHNT and CDR2 YYREEE (reference sequence). Trimming stripped 4 bases from V and 3 bases from J, with 19 bases between. CDR3 nucleotides: TGTGCCAGCAGCGACCTCCGGGGGATCGGAGAAGAGACCCAGTACTTC. It specifies CASSDLRGIGEETQYF. Using reference TRBV5-4 and TRBJ2-5 for the parts outside the CDR3, the full variable domain is ETGVTQSPTHLIKTRGQQVTLRCSSQSGHNTVSWYQQALGQGPQFIFQYYREEENGRGNFPPRFSGLQFPNYSSELNVNALELDDSALYLCASSDLRGIGEETQYFGPGTRLLVL.

This chain connects TRBV5-1 to TRBJ2-2; TRBD2 aligns across 8 bases. Looked up from germline, CDR1 is SGHRS and CDR2 is YFSETQ. The CDR3 covers 15 residues. The junction had 10 bases not matched to a gene; V was cut back by 5 bases and J by 7 bases. The CDR3 DNA sequence: TGCGCCAGCAGTCTAGGAGCGGGAGCGGGCGGGGAGCTGTTTTTT. Its protein is CASSLGAGAGGELFF.

V usage is TRBV4-2 and J usage is TRBJ2-1; 11 bases fit TRBD2. The CDR3 has 21 residues. With 2 bases clipped from V and 0 bases from J, the junction kept 15 bases outside the gene matches. Germline CDR1 and CDR2: LGHNA and YNFKEQ. In DNA form, the CDR3 reads TGTGCCAGCAGCCAACCCCCGGGGCTAGCGGGAGGAGCGACCTCCTACAATGAGCAGTTCTTC. It specifies CASSQPPGLAGGATSYNEQFF.

The CDR3 loop reads CASSQDPPSSGTTDTQYF. The CDR3 DNA sequence: TGTGCCAGCAGCCAAGATCCCCCCAGTAGCGGGACCACAGATACGCAGTATTTT. This chain links TRBV4-2 with TRBJ2-3, with 8 positions matching TRBD2. CDR1 is LGHNA and CDR2 is YNFKEQ in the germline V gene. CDR3 length: 18 residues. V was clipped by 0 bases and J by 2 bases; unmatched bases: 10.

Only a few counts were recorded for this clone. The V gene is TRBV27, the J gene TRBJ1-5; D call uncertain. CDR1 MNHEY and CDR2 SMNVEV come from the germline V gene (reference sequence). Trimming shortened V by 6 bases and J by 1 base, and 4 bases separated the two germline ends. This CDR3 is built from 12 residues. The CDR3 sequence is CASRSSNQPQHF. CDR3 nucleotide sequence: TGTGCCAGCAGATCAAGCAATCAGCCCCAGCATTTT.

V usage is TRBV5-1 and J usage is TRBJ2-1; TRBD2 aligns across 9 bases. The CDR3 is 17 residues long. Per the germline V gene, CDR1 is SGHRS and CDR2 is YFSETQ. J lost 4 bases, V lost 0 bases, and 8 bases had no gene match. The CDR3 bases are TGCGCCAGCAGCTTGGCCCAGGGGACTAGCAGATACAATGAGCAGTTCTTC. Its protein product is CASSLAQGTSRYNEQFF.

This rearrangement joins TRBV29-1 to TRBJ1-5; D possibly corresponds to TRBD1 (5 bases). The length of the CDR3 is 12 residues. From germline, CDR1 is SQVTM and CDR2 ANQGSEA. The V gene lost 4 bases and the J gene lost 5 bases, with 9 bases spanning the gap. The CDR3 reads CSVGVGDQPQHF. CDR3 bases: TGCAGCGTTGGGGTAGGGGATCAGCCCCAGCATTTT.

V and J are TRBV28 and TRBJ2-1; 8 bases match TRBD2. The CDR3 extends over 15 amino acids. Germline values: CDR1 MDHEN, CDR2 SYDVKM. The junction had 11 bases not matched to a gene; V was cut back by 5 bases and J by 8 bases. For the CDR3, the DNA is TGTGCCAGCAGTAAACCGGGACTAGGGGGGGATGAGCAGTTCTTC. Amino acids: CASSKPGLGGDEQFF.

This clone came up once. V is TRBV18 and J is TRBJ2-1, with 7 bases lining up with TRBD2. There are 13 residues in the CDR3. The germline V gene encodes CDR1 KGHSH and CDR2 LQKENI. Unmatched junction bases numbered 9, after V lost 6 bases and J lost 10 bases. The CDR3 spells CASSPGLEREQFF. CDR3 nucleotides: TGTGCCAGCTCCCCAGGACTAGAGCGGGAGCAGTTCTTC.

The genes are TRBV3-1 (or the pseudogene TRBV3-2) and TRBJ1-4; D unresolved. Looked up from germline, CDR1 is LGHDT and CDR2 is YNNKEL (reference sequence). The CDR3 runs to 15 residues. V was shortened by 0 bases and J by 7 bases, with 12 bases between the two germline ends. In DNA form, the CDR3 reads TGTGCCAGCAGCCAAGAAGGCGTAGGAGGTGAAAAACTGTTTTTT. Amino acids: CASSQEGVGGEKLFF.

V usage is TRBV20-1 and J usage is TRBJ2-7; possibly TRBD1 for D (5 bases). V was pared by 5 bases and J by 5 bases, with 22 bases between. Germline lookup yields CDR1 DFQATT and CDR2 SNEGSKA (reference sequence). The CDR3 runs to 15 residues. CDR3 region: CSAGGSAPGSHEQYF. The CDR3 DNA is TGCAGTGCTGGTGGGTCGGCACCAGGGTCCCACGAGCAGTACTTC.

The chain uses TRBV28 and TRBJ2-6; D not certain. Between the trimmed V and J ends, which lost 6 bases and 2 bases, there was a span of 5 bases. The CDR3 has 13 residues. Germline assignment: CDR1 MDHEN and CDR2 SYDVKM. Here the CDR3 reads CASRTTGANVLTF. DNA for the CDR3: TGTGCCAGCAGGACAACTGGGGCCAACGTCCTGACTTTC.

The chain has TRBV25-1 and TRBJ2-1; 14 bases agree with TRBD2. The germline CDR1 and CDR2 sequences are MGHDK and SYGVNS. With V trimmed by 2 bases and J by 6 bases, 9 bases remained unmatched. The CDR3 length is 18 residues. The CDR3 sequence is CASSEGLAGGRVRNEQFF. The DNA of the CDR3 is TGTGCCAGCAGTGAAGGACTAGCGGGAGGTCGAGTGCGCAATGAGCAGTTCTTC.

This rearrangement joins TRBV9 to TRBJ2-2, with D possibly matching TRBD2 (6 bases). Trimming stripped 6 bases from V and 1 base from J, with 10 bases between. Germline CDR1 reads SGDLS; CDR2 reads YYNGEE. The CDR3 consists of 14 residues. CDR3: CASTPRGNTGELFF. The CDR3 nucleotides are TGTGCCAGCACCCCGCGGGGGAACACCGGGGAGCTGTTTTTT.

The chain combines TRBV10-1 with TRBJ2-5, with a tentative D call TRBD2 (5 bases). The CDR3 totals 16 residues. CDR1 is WNHNN and CDR2 is SYGVQD in the germline V gene (reference sequence). Trimming took 4 bases from V and 7 from J, leaving 22 bases between them. CDR3 in DNA: TGCGCCAGCAGTGCGGGGAAGAAGAAAGAGCATGGGACCCAGTACTTC. Encoded protein: CASSAGKKKEHGTQYF.

The chain recombines TRBV13 with TRBJ2-7, with unresolved D. This CDR3 comprises 12 residues. Germline V lookup: CDR1 PRHDT, CDR2 FYEKMQ (reference sequence). The germline V and J ends were trimmed by 5 bases and 5 bases, with 10 bases remaining between them. For the CDR3, the DNA is TGTGCCAGCAGCGCCAACTCGGACGAGCAGTACTTC. It specifies CASSANSDEQYF.

CDR3 residues: CASSFEIGGLGNTEAFF. DNA for the CDR3: TGTGCCAGCAGCTTTGAGATTGGAGGTCTTGGGAACACTGAAGCTTTCTTT. This chain links TRBV5-6 with TRBJ1-1; D not resolved. CDR1 and CDR2 from the germline V gene are SGHDT and YYEEEE. This CDR3 is 17 amino acids long. The V and J ends lost 2 bases and 1 base respectively, with 18 bases between them.

A word on this clone: The junction and the germline gene differ at one end; a read error may be behind it. The V call is TRBV10-3, the J call TRBJ2-7; tentative D call: TRBD2 (6 bases). The CDR3 runs to 12 residues. The germline V gene has CDR1 ENHRY and CDR2 SYGVKD. CDR3 sequence: CAISESRRDWDF. DNA for the CDR3: TGTGCCATCAGTGAGTCTCGCCGGGACTGGGATTTC.